The present T cell receptor beta chain was sequenced within a study of shared clonotypes between healthy human individuals. The CDR3 consists of 12 residues. V lost 4 bases and J lost 4, with 7 bases in between. Germline V lookup: CDR1 SGHVS, CDR2 FQNEAQ. HIV-negative, healthy adults without recent acute infections or vaccinations were the donors. The data were produced by immunoSEQ multiplex PCR, yet TCRdb's version contains in-frame clones alone and is incomplete. The table lists about 2,500,000 clones, around nine tenths of them singletons, with roughly 0.14% in the top ten. The rearrangement links TRBV7-8 to TRBJ1-2, with unresolved D. The sequence was collected from a man younger than 35 in good health. Sample: naive CD4+ T cells sorted from blood. Subset in this sample: CD45RA+ positively selected. The CDR3 region has the DNA TGTGCCAGCAGCTCGTACACCTATGGCTACACCTTC. Protein: CASSSYTYGYTF.